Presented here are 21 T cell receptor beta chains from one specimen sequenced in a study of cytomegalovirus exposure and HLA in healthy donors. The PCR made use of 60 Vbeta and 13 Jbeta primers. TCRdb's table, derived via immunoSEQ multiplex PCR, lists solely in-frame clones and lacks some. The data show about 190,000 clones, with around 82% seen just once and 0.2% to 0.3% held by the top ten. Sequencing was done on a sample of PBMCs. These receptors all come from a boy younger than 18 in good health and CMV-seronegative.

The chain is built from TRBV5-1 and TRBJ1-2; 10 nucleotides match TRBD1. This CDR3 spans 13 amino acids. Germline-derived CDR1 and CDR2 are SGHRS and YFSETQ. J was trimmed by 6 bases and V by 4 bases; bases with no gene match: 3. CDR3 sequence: CASSLGTGDGYTF. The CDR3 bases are TGCGCCAGCAGCCTGGGGACAGGGGATGGCTACACCTTC. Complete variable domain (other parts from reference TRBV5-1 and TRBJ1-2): KAGVTQTPRYLIKTRGQQVTLSCSPISGHRSVSWYQQTPGQGLQFLFEYFSETQRNKGNFPGRFSGRQFSNSRSEMNVSTLELGDSALYLCASSLGTGDGYTFGSGTRLTVV.

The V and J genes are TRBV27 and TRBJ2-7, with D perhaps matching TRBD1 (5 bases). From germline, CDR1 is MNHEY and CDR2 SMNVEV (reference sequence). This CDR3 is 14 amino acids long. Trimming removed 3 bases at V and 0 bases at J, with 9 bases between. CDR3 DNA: TGTGCCAGCAGTTTCACAGGTTACTCCTACGAGCAGTACTTC. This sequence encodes CASSFTGYSYEQYF.

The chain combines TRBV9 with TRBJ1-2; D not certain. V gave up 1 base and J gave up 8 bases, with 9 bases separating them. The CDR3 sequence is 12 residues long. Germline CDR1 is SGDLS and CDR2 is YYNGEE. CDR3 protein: CASSVRAGGYTF. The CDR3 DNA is TGTGCCAGCAGCGTAAGAGCCGGGGGCTACACCTTC.

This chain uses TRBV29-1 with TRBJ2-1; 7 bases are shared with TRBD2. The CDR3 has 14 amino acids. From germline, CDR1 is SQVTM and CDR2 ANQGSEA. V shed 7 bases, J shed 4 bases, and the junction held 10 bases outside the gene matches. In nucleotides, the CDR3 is TGCAGCGGTCGACTAGCAGGCGCTTACAATGAGCAGTTCTTC. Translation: CSGRLAGAYNEQFF.

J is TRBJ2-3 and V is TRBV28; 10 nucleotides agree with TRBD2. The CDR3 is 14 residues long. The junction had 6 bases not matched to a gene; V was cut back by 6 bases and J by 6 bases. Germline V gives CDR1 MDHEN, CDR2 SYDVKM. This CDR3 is CASRSGRAADTQYF. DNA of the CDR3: TGTGCCAGCAGAAGCGGGAGGGCCGCGGATACGCAGTATTTT.

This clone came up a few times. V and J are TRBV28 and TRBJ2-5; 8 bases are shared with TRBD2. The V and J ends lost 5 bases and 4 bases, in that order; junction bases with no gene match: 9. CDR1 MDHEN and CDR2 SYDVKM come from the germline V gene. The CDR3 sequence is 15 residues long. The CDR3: CASSHTSGGGETQYF. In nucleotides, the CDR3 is TGTGCCAGCAGTCACACTAGCGGCGGAGGAGAGACCCAGTACTTC. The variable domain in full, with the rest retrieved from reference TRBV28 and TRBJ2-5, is DVKVTQSSRYLVKRTGEKVFLECVQDMDHENMFWYRQDPGLGLRLIYFSYDVKMKEKGDIPEGYSVSREKKERFSLILESASTNQTSMYLCASSHTSGGGETQYFGPGTRLLVL.

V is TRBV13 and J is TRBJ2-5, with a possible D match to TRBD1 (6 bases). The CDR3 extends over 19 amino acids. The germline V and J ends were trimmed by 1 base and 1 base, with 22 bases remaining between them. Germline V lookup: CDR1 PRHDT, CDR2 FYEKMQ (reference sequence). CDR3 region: CASSLAVRGSVEVQETQYF. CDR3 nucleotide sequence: TGTGCCAGCAGCTTAGCAGTCAGGGGATCCGTCGAAGTCCAAGAGACCCAGTACTTC.

In nucleotides, the CDR3 is TGTGCCAGCAGTGTGTTTAGCTCCTACGAGCAGTACTTC. It translates to CASSVFSSYEQYF. The rearrangement links TRBV28 to TRBJ2-7; D is unclear. V lost 5 bases and J 0 bases, leaving 8 bases between the germline ends. The CDR3 is made up of 13 amino acids. The germline CDR1 and CDR2 sequences are MDHEN and SYDVKM.

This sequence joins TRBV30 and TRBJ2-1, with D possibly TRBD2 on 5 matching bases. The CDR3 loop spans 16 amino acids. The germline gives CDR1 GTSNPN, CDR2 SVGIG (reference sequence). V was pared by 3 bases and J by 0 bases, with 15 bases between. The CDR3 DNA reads TGTGCCTGGAGCCTCGGGCGTGGGAGCTCCTACAATGAGCAGTTCTTC. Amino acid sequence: CAWSLGRGSSYNEQFF.

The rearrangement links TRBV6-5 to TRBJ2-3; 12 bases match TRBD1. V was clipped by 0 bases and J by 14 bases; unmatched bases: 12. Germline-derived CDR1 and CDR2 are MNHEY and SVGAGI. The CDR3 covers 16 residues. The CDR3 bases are TGTGCCAGCAGTTACTCCCGGGACAGGGGGCGCGTTCGTGTGTATTTT. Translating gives CASSYSRDRGRVRVYF.

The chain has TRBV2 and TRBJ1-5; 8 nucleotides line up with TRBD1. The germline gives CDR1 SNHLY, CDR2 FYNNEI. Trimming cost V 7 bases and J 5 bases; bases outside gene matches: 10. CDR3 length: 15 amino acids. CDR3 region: CASTVDRANYQPQHF. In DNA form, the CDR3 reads TGTGCCAGCACTGTGGACAGGGCAAATTATCAGCCCCAGCATTTT. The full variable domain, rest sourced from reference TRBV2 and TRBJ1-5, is EPEVTQTPSHQVTQMGQEVILRCVPISNHLYFYWYRQILGQKVEFLVSFYNNEISEKSEIFDDQFSVERPDGSNFTLKIRSTKLEDSAMYFCASTVDRANYQPQHFGDGTRLSIL.

As DNA, the CDR3 is TGTGCCAGCAGCGTTTCAGTCAGCGGCCAAGAGACCCAGTACTTC. Its translation: CASSVSVSGQETQYF. The V gene is TRBV9, the J gene TRBJ2-5, with D perhaps matching TRBD2 (5 bases). The CDR3 spans 15 residues. Looked up from germline, CDR1 is SGDLS and CDR2 is YYNGEE. Trimming cost V 2 bases and J 1 base, with 12 bases left between them. The full variable domain, in which reference TRBV9 and TRBJ2-5 provide the parts outside the CDR3, is DSGVTQTPKHLITATGQRVTLRCSPRSGDLSVYWYQQSLDQGLQFLIQYYNGEERAKGNILERFSAQQFPDLHSELNLSSLELGDSALYFCASSVSVSGQETQYFGPGTRLLVL.

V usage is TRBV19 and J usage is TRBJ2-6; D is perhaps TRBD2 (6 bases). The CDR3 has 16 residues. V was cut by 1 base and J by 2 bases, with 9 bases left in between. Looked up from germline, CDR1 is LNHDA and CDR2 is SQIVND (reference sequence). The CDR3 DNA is TGTGCCAGTAGTATAGGGGAGGTTGCTGGGGCCAACGTCCTGACTTTC. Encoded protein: CASSIGEVAGANVLTF.

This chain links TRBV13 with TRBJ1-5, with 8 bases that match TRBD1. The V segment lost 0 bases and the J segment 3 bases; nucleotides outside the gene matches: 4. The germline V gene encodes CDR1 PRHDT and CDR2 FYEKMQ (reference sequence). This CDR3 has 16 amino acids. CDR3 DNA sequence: TGTGCCAGCAGCTTAGGGACAGGGGCTTCCAATCAGCCCCAGCATTTT. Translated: CASSLGTGASNQPQHF.

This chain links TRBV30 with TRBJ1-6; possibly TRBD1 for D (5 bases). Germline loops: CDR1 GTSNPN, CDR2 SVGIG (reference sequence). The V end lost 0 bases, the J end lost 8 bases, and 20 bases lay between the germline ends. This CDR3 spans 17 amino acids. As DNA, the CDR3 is TGTGCCTGGAGTGTATCCAGGAGAACAGGAGGGGATTCACCCCTCCACTTT. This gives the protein CAWSVSRRTGGDSPLHF.

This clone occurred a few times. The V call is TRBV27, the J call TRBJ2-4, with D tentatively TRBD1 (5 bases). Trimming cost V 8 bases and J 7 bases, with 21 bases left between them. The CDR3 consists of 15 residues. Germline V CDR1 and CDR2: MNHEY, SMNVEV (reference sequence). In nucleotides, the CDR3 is TGTGCCAGCGGCCTAATCGGTCAGGGTCCCAACATTCAGTACTTC. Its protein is CASGLIGQGPNIQYF.

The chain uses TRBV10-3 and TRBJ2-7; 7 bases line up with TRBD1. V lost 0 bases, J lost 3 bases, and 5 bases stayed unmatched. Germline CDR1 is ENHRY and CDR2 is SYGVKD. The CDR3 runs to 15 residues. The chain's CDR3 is CAISESDREGYEQYF. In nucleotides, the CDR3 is TGTGCCATCAGTGAGTCTGACAGGGAAGGCTACGAGCAGTACTTC.

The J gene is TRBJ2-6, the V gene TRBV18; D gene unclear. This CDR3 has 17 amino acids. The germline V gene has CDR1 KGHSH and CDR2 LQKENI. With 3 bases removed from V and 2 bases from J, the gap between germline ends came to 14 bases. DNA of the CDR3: TGTGCCAGCTCACCGAATGGGCCAAATCCTGGGGCCAACGTCCTGACTTTC. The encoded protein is CASSPNGPNPGANVLTF.

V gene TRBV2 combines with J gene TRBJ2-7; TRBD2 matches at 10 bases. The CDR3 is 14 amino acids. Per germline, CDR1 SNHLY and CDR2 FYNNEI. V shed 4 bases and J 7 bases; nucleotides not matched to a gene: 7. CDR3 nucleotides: TGTGCCAGCAGTGCATCTAGCGGGAGATTGGAGCAGTACTTC. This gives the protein CASSASSGRLEQYF.

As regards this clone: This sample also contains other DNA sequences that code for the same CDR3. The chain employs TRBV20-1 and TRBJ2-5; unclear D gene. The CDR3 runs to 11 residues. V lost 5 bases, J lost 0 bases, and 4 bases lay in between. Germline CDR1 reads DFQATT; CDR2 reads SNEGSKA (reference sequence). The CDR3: CSARYQETQYF. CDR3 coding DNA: TGCAGTGCTCGGTACCAAGAGACCCAGTACTTC.

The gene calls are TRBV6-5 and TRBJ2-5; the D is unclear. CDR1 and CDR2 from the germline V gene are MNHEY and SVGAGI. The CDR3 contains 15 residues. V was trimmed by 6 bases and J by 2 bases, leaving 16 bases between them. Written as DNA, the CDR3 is TGTGCCAGCAGAGGAAATCTGGGCCAGCAAGAGACCCAGTACTTC. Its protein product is CASRGNLGQQETQYF.